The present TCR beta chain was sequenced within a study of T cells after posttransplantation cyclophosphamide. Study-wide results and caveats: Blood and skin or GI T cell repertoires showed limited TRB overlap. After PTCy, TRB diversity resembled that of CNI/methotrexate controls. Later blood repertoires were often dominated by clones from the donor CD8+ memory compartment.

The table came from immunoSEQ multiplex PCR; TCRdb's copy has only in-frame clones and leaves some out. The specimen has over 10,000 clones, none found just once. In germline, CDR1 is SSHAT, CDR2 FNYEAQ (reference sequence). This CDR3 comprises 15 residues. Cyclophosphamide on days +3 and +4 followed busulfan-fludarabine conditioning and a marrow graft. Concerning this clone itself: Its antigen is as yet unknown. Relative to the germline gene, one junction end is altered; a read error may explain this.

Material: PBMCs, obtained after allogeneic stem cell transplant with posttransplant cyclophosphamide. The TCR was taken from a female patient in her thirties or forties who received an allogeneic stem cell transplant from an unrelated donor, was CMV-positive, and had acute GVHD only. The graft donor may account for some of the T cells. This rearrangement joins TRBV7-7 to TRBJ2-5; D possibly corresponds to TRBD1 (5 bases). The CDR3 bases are TGTGCTAGCAGCTTACAGGAAGGCCCACAAGAGACCCAGTACTTC. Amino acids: CASSLQEGPQETQYF. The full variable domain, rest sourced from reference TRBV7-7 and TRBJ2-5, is GAGVSQSPRYKVTKRGQDVTLRCDPISSHATLYWYQQALGQGPEFLTYFNYEAQPDKSGLPSDRFSAERPEGSISTLTIQRTEQRDSAMYRCASSLQEGPQETQYFGPGTRLLVL.